The rows below give T cell receptor beta chains drawn from one sample of a study of blood T cells in healthy people across ages. TCRdb re-called the 5' RACE reads with MiXCR, one entry per CDR3 protein. The table has some 1 million distinct CDR3 sequences, 40% to 55% seen once. The sample comprised blood. Receptors were obtained from a woman aged 60-70 years in good health. CDR3s include the opening cysteine and the closing phenylalanine or tryptophan. The D gene is left open where the match is weak. Only some rows state a clone size, as once, few, many or a class for expanded clones.

j_call	v_call	clone_size	d_call	cdr3_aa	cdr3_nt
TRBJ2-4	TRBV28	many	NA	CATARGSLLAKNIQYF	TGTGCCACCGCACGAGGCTCCCTACTAGCCAAAAACATTCAGTACTTC
TRBJ1-5	TRBV28	NA	TRBD1	CASSPMTGRYQPQHF	TGTGCCAGCAGTCCGATGACAGGGAGGTATCAGCCCCAGCATTTT
TRBJ2-4	TRBV7-9	NA	NA	CASSLGLRDGKYF	TGTGCCAGCAGCTTAGGGTTAAGGGACGGAAAGTACTTC
TRBJ2-5	TRBV24-1	NA	TRBD2	CATSVSSGQETQYF	TGTGCCACCAGTGTCTCTAGCGGACAAGAGACCCAGTACTTC
TRBJ2-6	TRBV12-3/TRBV12-4	few	NA	CASSLGTASGANVLTF	TGTGCCAGCAGTTTAGGGACAGCCTCAGGGGCCAACGTCCTGACTTTC
TRBJ2-7	TRBV29-1	NA	NA	CSVHVVGTYEQYF	TGCAGCGTTCACGTCGTAGGTACCTACGAGCAGTACTTC
TRBJ1-1	TRBV4-1	NA	NA	CASSQGLVKDTEAFF	TGCGCCAGCAGCCAAGGGCTAGTCAAGGACACTGAAGCTTTCTTT
TRBJ2-1	TRBV4-1	few	TRBD2	CASSPSGGLSSYNEQFF	TGCGCCAGCAGCCCGTCCGGGGGGTTGAGCTCCTACAATGAGCAGTTCTTC
TRBJ1-2	TRBV12-3/TRBV12-4	few	NA	CASTKSEGSGYTF	TGTGCCAGCACCAAATCGGAGGGTTCTGGCTACACCTTC
TRBJ2-1	TRBV20-1	NA	TRBD2	CSARDGTSGYYNEQFF	TGCAGTGCTAGAGACGGGACTAGCGGGTACTACAATGAGCAGTTCTTC
TRBJ1-5	TRBV27	NA	TRBD1	CASSLEAGQNSNQPQHF	TGTGCCAGCAGTTTAGAAGCGGGACAGAATAGCAATCAGCCCCAGCATTTT
TRBJ2-7	TRBV20-1	NA	NA	CSARELGMTYEQYF	TGCAGTGCTAGAGAGCTGGGTATGACCTACGAGCAGTACTTC
TRBJ2-7	TRBV6-1	few	TRBD2	CASSESSGRLDEQYF	TGTGCCAGCAGTGAGTCTAGCGGGAGACTGGACGAGCAGTACTTC
TRBJ2-7	TRBV29-1	NA	NA	CSVGEGGRSYEQYF	TGCAGCGTTGGGGAAGGTGGTCGGTCCTACGAGCAGTACTTC
TRBJ2-1	TRBV3-1	NA	NA	CASSQQTVHNEQFF	TGTGCCAGCAGCCAACAGACTGTACACAATGAGCAGTTCTTC
TRBJ2-7	TRBV9	few	TRBD1	CASSATGTASYEQYF	TGTGCCAGCAGCGCAACCGGGACAGCCAGTTACGAGCAGTACTTC
TRBJ2-5	TRBV11-2	NA	TRBD1	CASTDRGAQQYF	TGTGCCAGCACGGACAGGGGTGCGCAGCAGTACTTC
TRBJ2-5	TRBV6-5	NA	NA	CASSPDRAWGLETQYF	TGTGCCAGCAGCCCGGATAGGGCTTGGGGTTTGGAGACCCAGTACTTC
TRBJ2-7	TRBV21-1	few	NA	CASSKKGDCRGVYEQYF	TGTGCCAGCAGCAAAAAAGGGGATTGCAGGGGCGTATACGAGCAGTACTTC
TRBJ2-3	TRBV5-4	NA	NA	CASSTQGADTQYF	TGTGCCAGCAGCACACAGGGAGCAGATACGCAGTATTTT
TRBJ2-2	TRBV5-1	NA	NA	CASSQKGLAQYTGELFF	TGCGCCAGCAGCCAAAAGGGGCTAGCGCAATACACCGGGGAGCTGTTTTTT
TRBJ2-7	TRBV28	NA	NA	CAIGVQGRSSYEQYF	TGTGCCATCGGGGTACAGGGTAGGAGCTCCTACGAGCAGTACTTC
TRBJ2-7	TRBV12-3/TRBV12-4	few	NA	CASRTGSLAEQYF	TGTGCCAGCAGAACGGGGAGTTTGGCCGAGCAGTACTTC
TRBJ2-1	TRBV6-6	NA	TRBD2	CASSFPLAGVRGNEQFF	TGTGCCAGCAGCTTCCCTCTAGCGGGAGTACGTGGCAATGAGCAGTTCTTC
TRBJ2-6	TRBV9	NA	NA	CASSVDGSPPSGANVLTF	TGTGCCAGCAGCGTAGATGGCTCACCCCCCTCTGGGGCCAACGTCCTGACTTTC
TRBJ1-1	TRBV20-1	few	NA	CSARVAGGAYTEAFF	TGCAGTGCTAGAGTGGCTGGGGGCGCGTACACTGAAGCTTTCTTT
TRBJ2-2	TRBV10-1	NA	NA	CASSGGTGELFF	TGCGCCAGCAGTGGGGGAACCGGGGAGCTGTTTTTT
TRBJ1-2	TRBV20-1	NA	NA	CSARDREQGWLYGYTF	TGCAGTGCTAGAGATCGGGAACAGGGATGGCTCTATGGCTACACCTTC
TRBJ1-2	TRBV3-1	NA	NA	CASSRPTGLDGYTF	TGTGCCAGCAGCAGACCCACAGGGTTGGATGGCTACACCTTC
TRBJ2-7	TRBV2	few	TRBD2	CASRLGTSGSHYEQYF	TGTGCCAGCAGATTAGGGACTAGCGGGTCCCACTACGAGCAGTACTTC
TRBJ1-2	TRBV5-6	NA	TRBD1	CASSLSSGGGYTF	TGTGCCAGCAGCTTGTCTTCAGGGGGTGGCTACACCTTC
TRBJ2-5	TRBV10-3	NA	NA	CAISGRDKSHQETQYF	TGTGCCATCAGTGGCCGGGACAAAAGTCACCAAGAGACCCAGTACTTC
TRBJ1-4	TRBV18	NA	NA	CASAPRGEKLFF	TGTGCCAGCGCACCACGAGGGGAAAAACTGTTTTTT
TRBJ2-7	TRBV20-1	NA	TRBD2	CSARTSGGAYEQYF	TGCAGTGCTAGAACTAGCGGGGGGGCCTACGAGCAGTACTTC
TRBJ1-5	TRBV20-1	once	TRBD1	CSASNRGLGSQPQHF	TGCAGTGCTAGTAACAGGGGATTGGGGAGCCAGCCCCAGCATTTT
TRBJ2-3	TRBV4-1	few	TRBD2	CASSQVGGRRTTDTQYF	TGCGCCAGCAGCCAGGTCGGGGGGAGGCGAACCACAGATACGCAGTATTTT
TRBJ2-5	TRBV13	NA	NA	CASSLVGLVQETQYF	TGTGCCAGCAGCTTAGTAGGCCTGGTGCAAGAGACCCAGTACTTC
TRBJ2-1	TRBV11-2	NA	TRBD1	CASSPQGQSQYEQFF	TGTGCCAGCAGCCCACAGGGGCAATCACAATATGAGCAGTTCTTC
TRBJ2-3	TRBV27	few	TRBD2	CASSLKGAGLAGGRLSTDTQYF	TGTGCCAGCAGTTTGAAGGGGGCTGGACTAGCGGGAGGCCGGCTGTCCACAGATACGCAGTATTTT
TRBJ2-1	TRBV7-2	NA	NA	CASSSRLIWGEQFF	TGTGCCAGCAGCTCTCGGTTGATTTGGGGTGAGCAGTTCTTC
TRBJ2-5	TRBV7-2	NA	TRBD2	CASSLVASGYSETQYF	TGTGCCAGCAGCCTAGTGGCTAGCGGGTACTCGGAGACCCAGTACTTC
TRBJ2-2	TRBV11-3	NA	NA	CASSGGGLSNTGELFF	TGTGCCAGCAGTGGTGGTGGACTGTCGAACACCGGGGAGCTGTTTTTT
TRBJ2-7	TRBV30	NA	NA	CAWVQPSSYNEQYF	TGTGCCTGGGTCCAACCTAGCTCCTACAATGAGCAGTACTTC
TRBJ2-1	TRBV5-5	few	NA	CASSLYNYNEQFF	TGTGCCAGCAGCTTGTATAACTACAATGAGCAGTTCTTC
TRBJ2-5	TRBV27	NA	TRBD2	CAIGTSGASEQYF	TGTGCCATCGGGACTAGCGGGGCCTCGGAGCAGTACTTC
TRBJ2-3	TRBV6-4	NA	NA	CASSDSRDTQYF	TGTGCCAGCAGTGACTCTAGAGATACGCAGTATTTT
TRBJ2-1	TRBV6-5	NA	TRBD2	CASSYRTSGTTGDNEQFF	TGTGCCAGCAGTTACCGGACTAGCGGGACCACAGGTGACAATGAGCAGTTCTTC
TRBJ2-7	TRBV6-5	NA	TRBD2	CASSSGRVSYEQYF	TGTGCCAGCAGCAGCGGGAGGGTTTCCTACGAGCAGTACTTC
TRBJ2-7	TRBV5-1	NA	NA	CASMGDRSYEQYF	TGCGCCAGCATGGGGGATCGTTCCTACGAGCAGTACTTC
TRBJ2-7	TRBV15	NA	TRBD2	CATSRSGRSYEQYF	TGTGCCACCAGCAGAAGCGGGAGGAGCTACGAGCAGTACTTC
TRBJ2-1	TRBV15	NA	NA	CATSRAEGEQFF	TGTGCCACCAGCAGAGCGGAAGGTGAGCAGTTCTTC
TRBJ2-3	TRBV2	NA	NA	CGAHRTDTQYF	TGTGGCGCGCACCGCACAGATACGCAGTATTTT
TRBJ2-7	TRBV11-1	NA	NA	CASSLGQGVRNEQYF	TGTGCCAGCAGCTTAGGCCAGGGAGTAAGGAATGAGCAGTACTTC
TRBJ1-5	TRBV19	NA	NA	CASSIAPSNQPQHF	TGTGCCAGTAGTATAGCCCCGAGTAATCAGCCCCAGCATTTT